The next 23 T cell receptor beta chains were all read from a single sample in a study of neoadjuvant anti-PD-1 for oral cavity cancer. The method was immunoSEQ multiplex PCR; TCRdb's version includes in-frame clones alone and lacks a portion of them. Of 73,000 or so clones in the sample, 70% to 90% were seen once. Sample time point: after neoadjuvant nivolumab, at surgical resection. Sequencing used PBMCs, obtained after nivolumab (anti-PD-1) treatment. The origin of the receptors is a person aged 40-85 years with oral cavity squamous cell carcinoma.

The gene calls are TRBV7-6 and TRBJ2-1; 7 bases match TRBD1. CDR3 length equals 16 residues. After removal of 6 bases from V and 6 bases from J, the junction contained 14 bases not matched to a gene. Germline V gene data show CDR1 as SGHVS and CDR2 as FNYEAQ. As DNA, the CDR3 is TGTGCCAGCAGATCCACAGGGGAAGGGTTAGGCAATGAGCAGTTCTTC. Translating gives CASRSTGEGLGNEQFF.

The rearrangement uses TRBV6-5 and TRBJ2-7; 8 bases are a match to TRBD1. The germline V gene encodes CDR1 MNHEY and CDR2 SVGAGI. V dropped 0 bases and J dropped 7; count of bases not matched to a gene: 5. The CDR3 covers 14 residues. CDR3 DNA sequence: TGTGCCAGCAGTTACTCGACAGGGGTTGGAGAGCAGTACTTC. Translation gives CASSYSTGVGEQYF.

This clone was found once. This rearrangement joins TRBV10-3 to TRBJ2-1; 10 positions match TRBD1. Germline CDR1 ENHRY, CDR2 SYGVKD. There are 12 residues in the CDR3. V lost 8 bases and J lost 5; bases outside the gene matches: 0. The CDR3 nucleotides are TGTGCCATCGGACAGGGGGACAATGAGCAGTTCTTC. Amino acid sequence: CAIGQGDNEQFF.

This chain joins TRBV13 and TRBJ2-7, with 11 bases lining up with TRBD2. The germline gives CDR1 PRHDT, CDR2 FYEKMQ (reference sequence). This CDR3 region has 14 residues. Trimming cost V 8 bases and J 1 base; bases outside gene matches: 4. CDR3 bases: TGTGCCAGCCCAACTAGCGGGGGATCCTACGAGCAGTACTTC. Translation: CASPTSGGSYEQYF.

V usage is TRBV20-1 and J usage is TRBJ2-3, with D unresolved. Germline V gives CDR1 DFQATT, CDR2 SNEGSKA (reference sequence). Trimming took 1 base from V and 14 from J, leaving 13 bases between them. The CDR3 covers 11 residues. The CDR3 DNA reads TGCAGTGCTAGAGTAACGATCACCCGGTATTTT. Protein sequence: CSARVTITRYF.

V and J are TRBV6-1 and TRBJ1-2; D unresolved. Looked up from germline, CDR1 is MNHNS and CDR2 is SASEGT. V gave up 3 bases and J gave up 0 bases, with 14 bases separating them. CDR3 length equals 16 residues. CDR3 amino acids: CASSDFVTRANYGYTF. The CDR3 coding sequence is TGTGCCAGCAGTGATTTTGTGACAAGAGCTAACTATGGCTACACCTTC.

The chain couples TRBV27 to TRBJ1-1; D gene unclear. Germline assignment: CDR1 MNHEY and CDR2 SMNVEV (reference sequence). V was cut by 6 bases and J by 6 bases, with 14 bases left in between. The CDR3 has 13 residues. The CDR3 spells CASSLGVMAEAFF. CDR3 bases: TGTGCCAGCAGCCTTGGGGTTATGGCTGAAGCTTTCTTT.

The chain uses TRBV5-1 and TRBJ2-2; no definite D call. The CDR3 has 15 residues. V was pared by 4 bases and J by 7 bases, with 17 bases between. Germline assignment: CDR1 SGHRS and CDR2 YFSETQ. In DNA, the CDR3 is TGCGCCAGCAGCATAACCGAGCCCTCTTACGGGGAGCTGTTTTTT. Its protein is CASSITEPSYGELFF.

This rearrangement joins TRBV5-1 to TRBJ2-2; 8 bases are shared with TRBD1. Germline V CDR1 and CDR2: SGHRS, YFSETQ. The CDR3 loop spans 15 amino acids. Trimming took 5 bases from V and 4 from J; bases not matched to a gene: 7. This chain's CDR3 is CASRPGTGVTGELFF. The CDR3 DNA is TGCGCCAGCAGACCCGGGACAGGAGTCACCGGGGAGCTGTTTTTT. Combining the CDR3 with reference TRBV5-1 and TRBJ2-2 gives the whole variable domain KAGVTQTPRYLIKTRGQQVTLSCSPISGHRSVSWYQQTPGQGLQFLFEYFSETQRNKGNFPGRFSGRQFSNSRSEMNVSTLELGDSALYLCASRPGTGVTGELFFGEGSRLTVL.

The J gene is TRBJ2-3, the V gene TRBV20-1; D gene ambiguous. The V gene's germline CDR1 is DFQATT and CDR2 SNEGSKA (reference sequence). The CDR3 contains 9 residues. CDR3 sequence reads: CRVPDTQYF. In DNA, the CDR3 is TGCAGGGTCCCAGATACGCAGTATTTT.

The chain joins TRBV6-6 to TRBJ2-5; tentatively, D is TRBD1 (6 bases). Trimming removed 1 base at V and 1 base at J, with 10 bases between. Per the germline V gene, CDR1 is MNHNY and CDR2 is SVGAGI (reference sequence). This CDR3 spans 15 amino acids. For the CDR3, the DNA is TGTGCCAGCAGTTACTATCAGGGGTCCCAAGAGACCCAGTACTTC. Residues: CASSYYQGSQETQYF.

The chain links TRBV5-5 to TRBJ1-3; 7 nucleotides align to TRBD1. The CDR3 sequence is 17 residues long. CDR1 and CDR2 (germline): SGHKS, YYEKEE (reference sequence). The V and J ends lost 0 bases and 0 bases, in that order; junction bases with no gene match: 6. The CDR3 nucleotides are TGTGCCAGCAGCTTGGATTTGGCAGGGGGCTCTGGAAACACCATATATTTT. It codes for CASSLDLAGGSGNTIYF.

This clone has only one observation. Here the CDR3 DNA reads TGTGCCAGTAGTATAGATCGAACGACAGGGGGGTACAATGAGCAGTTCTTC. Amino acid sequence: CASSIDRTTGGYNEQFF. This chain links TRBV19 with TRBJ2-1, with TRBD1 matching over 9 bases. V shed 0 bases, J shed 4 bases, and the junction held 7 bases outside the gene matches. Germline V gene lookup returns CDR1 LNHDA and CDR2 SQIVND (reference sequence). The CDR3 has 17 amino acids.

The chain's CDR3 is CASSQVQGNADYGYTF. CDR3 bases: TGCGCCAGCAGCCAAGTACAGGGAAACGCGGACTATGGCTACACCTTC. The chain has TRBV4-1 and TRBJ1-2; D may be TRBD1 (6 bases). Deletions cut 1 base from V and 3 bases from J, with 15 bases between. Germline CDR1 reads MGHRA; CDR2 reads YSYEKL. The CDR3 loop spans 16 amino acids.

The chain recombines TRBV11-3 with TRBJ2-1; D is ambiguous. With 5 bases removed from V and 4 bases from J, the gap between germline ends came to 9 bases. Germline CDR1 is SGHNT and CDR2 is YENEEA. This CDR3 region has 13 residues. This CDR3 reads CASSLGKYNEQFF. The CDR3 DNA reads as TGTGCCAGCAGCCTAGGGAAGTACAATGAGCAGTTCTTC.

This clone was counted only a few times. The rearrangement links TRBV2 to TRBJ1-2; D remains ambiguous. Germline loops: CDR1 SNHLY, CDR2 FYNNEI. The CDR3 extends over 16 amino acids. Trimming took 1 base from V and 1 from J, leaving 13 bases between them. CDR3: CASSEGSQRFNYGYTF. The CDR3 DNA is TGTGCCAGCAGTGAAGGTAGTCAGCGCTTTAACTATGGCTACACCTTC.

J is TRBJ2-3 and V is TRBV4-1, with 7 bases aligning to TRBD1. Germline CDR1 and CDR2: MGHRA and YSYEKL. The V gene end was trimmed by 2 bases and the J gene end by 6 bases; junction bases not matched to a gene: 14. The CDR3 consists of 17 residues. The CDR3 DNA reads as TGCGCCAGCAGCCAACTACCCGGGACAGATCTCAAGGATACGCAGTATTTT. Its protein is CASSQLPGTDLKDTQYF.

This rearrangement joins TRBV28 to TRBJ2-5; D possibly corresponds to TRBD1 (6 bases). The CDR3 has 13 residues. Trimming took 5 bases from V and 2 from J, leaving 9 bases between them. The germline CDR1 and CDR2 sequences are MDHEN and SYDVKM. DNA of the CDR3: TGTGCCAGCAGTCTTCAGGGGCAAGAGACCCAGTACTTC. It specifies CASSLQGQETQYF.

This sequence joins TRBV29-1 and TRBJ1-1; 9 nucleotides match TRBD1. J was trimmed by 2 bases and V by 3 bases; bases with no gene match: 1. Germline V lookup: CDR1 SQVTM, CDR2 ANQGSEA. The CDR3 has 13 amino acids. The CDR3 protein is CSVEGQGNTEAFF. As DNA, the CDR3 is TGCAGCGTTGAGGGACAGGGTAACACTGAAGCTTTCTTT. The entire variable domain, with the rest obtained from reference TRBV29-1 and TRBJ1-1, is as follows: SAVISQKPSRDICQRGTSLTIQCQVDSQVTMMFWYRQQPGQSLTLIATANQGSEATYESGFVIDKFPISRPNLTFSTLTVSNMSPEDSSIYLCSVEGQGNTEAFFGQGTRLTVV.

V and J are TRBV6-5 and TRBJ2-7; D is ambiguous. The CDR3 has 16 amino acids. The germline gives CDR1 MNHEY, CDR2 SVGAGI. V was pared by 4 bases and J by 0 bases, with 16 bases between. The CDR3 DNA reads TGTGCCAGCAGTTCCGGATCCCCCCCTTACTCCTACGAGCAGTACTTC. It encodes CASSSGSPPYSYEQYF.

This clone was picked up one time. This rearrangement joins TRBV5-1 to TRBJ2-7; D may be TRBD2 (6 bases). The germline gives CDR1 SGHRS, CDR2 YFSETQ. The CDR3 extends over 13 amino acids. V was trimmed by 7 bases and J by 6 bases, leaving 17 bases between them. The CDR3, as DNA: TGCGCCAGCCTCTCGGATAGCGGTACCGAGCAGTACTTC. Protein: CASLSDSGTEQYF.

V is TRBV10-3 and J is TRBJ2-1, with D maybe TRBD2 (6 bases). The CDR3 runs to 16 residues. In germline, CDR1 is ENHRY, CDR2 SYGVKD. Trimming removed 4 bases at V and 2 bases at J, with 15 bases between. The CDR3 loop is CAISALLGGAYNEQFF. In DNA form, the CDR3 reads TGTGCCATCAGTGCCTTACTCGGAGGGGCCTACAATGAGCAGTTCTTC.

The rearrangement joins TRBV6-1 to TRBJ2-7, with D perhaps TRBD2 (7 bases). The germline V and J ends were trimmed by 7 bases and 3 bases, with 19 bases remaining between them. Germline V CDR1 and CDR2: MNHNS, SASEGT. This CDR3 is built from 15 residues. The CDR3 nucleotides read TGTGCCAGCAAATCCCAAGCGGGGACAAGCTACGAGCAGTACTTC. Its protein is CASKSQAGTSYEQYF.